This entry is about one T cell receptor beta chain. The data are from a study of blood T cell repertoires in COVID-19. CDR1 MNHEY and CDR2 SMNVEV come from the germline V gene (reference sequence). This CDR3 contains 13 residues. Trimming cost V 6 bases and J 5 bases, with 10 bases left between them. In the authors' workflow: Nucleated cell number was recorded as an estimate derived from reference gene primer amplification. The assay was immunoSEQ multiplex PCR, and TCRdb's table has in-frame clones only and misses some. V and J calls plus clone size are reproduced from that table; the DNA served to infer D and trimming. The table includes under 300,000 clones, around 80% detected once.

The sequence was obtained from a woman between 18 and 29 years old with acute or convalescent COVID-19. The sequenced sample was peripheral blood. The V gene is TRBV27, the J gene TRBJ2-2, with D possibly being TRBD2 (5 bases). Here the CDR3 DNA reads TGTGCCAGCAGGCCCACGGGAACCGGGGAGCTGTTTTTT. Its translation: CASRPTGTGELFF.